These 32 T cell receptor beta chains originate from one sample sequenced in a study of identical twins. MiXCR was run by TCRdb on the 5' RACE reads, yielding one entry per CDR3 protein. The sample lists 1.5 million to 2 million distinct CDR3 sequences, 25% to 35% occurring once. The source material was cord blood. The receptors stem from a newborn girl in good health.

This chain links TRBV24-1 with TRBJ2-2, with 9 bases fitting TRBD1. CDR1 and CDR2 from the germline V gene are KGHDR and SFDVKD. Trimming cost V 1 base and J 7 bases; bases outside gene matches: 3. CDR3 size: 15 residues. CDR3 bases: TGTGCCACCAGTGATTTCGGGACAGGGAACGGGGAGCTGTTTTTT. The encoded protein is CATSDFGTGNGELFF.

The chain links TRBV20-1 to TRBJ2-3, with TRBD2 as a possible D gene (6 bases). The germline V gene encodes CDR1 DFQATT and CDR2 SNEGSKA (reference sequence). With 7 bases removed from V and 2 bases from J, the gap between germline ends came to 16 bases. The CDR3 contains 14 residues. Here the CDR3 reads CSEDGSGPTDTQYF. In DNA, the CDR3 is TGCAGTGAGGATGGTAGCGGCCCCACAGATACGCAGTATTTT.

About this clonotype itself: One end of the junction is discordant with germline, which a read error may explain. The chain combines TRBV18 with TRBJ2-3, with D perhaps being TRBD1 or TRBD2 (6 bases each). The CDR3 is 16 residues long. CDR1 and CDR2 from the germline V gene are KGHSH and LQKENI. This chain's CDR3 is CAGSPEGGLSTDTQYF. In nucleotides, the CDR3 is TGTGCCGGCTCACCAGAAGGGGGGCTTAGCACAGATACGCAGTATTTT.

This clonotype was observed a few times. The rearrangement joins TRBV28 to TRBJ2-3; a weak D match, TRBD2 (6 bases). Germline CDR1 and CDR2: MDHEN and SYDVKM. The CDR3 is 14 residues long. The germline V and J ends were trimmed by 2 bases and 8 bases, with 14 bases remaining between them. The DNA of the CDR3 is TGTGCCAGCAGTTTACCGACTAGGCGGGTTACGCAGTATTTT. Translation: CASSLPTRRVTQYF.

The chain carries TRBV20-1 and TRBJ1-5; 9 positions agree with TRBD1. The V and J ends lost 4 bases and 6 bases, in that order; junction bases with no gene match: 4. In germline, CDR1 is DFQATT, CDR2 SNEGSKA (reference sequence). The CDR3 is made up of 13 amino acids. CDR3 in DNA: TGCAGTGCTACCGGGACAGGGATTCAGCCCCAGCATTTT. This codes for CSATGTGIQPQHF.

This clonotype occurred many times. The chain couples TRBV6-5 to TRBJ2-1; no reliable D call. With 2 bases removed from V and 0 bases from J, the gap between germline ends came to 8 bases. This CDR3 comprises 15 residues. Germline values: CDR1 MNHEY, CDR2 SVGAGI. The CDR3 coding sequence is TGTGCCAGCAGTTACCCCGGTGCCTCCTACAATGAGCAGTTCTTC. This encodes CASSYPGASYNEQFF.

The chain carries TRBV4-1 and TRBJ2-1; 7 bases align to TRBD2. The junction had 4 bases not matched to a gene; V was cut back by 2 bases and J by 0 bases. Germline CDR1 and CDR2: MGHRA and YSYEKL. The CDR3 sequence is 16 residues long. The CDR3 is CASSQPLAASYNEQFF. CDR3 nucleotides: TGCGCCAGCAGCCAACCTCTAGCGGCCTCCTACAATGAGCAGTTCTTC.

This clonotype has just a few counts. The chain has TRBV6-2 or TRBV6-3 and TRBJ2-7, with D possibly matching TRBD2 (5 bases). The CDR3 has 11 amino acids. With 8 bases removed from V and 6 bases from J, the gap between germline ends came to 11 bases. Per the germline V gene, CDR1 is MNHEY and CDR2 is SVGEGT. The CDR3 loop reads CASAQRAEQYF. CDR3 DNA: TGTGCCAGCGCTCAGAGGGCCGAGCAGTACTTC.

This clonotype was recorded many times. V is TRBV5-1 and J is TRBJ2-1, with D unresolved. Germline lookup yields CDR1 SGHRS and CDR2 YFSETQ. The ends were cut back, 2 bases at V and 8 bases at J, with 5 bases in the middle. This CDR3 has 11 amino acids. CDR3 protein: CASSFGHEQFF. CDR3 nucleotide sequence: TGCGCCAGCAGCTTTGGCCATGAGCAGTTCTTC.

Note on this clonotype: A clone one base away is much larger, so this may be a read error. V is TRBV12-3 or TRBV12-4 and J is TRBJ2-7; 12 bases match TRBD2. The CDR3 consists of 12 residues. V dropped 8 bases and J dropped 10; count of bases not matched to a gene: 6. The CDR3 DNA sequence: TGTGCCAGCGCTAGCGGGAGGGAGGCCCAGTACTTC. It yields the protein CASASGREAQYF.

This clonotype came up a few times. In nucleotides, the CDR3 is TGTGCCAGCAGCTTAGACGGACGCCCAAGAAGGGGTAATGAAAAACTGTTTTTT. The encoded protein is CASSLDGRPRRGNEKLFF. This chain connects TRBV7-2 to TRBJ1-4; TRBD1 might be the D (5 bases). The CDR3 length is 18 residues. Trimming stripped 1 base from V and 4 bases from J, with 19 bases between. The germline gives CDR1 SGHTA, CDR2 FQGNSA. Together with reference TRBV7-2 and TRBJ1-4, the CDR3 gives the full variable domain: GAGVSQSPSNKVTEKGKDVELRCDPISGHTALYWYRQSLGQGLEFLIYFQGNSAPDKSGLPSDRFSAERTGGSVSTLTIQRTQQEDSAVYLCASSLDGRPRRGNEKLFFGSGTQLSVL.

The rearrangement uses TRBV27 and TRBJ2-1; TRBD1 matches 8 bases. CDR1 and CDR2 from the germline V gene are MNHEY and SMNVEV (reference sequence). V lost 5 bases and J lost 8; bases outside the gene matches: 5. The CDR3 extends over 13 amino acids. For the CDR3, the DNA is TGTGCCAGCAGTCCTGAACAGGGGGATGAGCAGTTCTTC. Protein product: CASSPEQGDEQFF.

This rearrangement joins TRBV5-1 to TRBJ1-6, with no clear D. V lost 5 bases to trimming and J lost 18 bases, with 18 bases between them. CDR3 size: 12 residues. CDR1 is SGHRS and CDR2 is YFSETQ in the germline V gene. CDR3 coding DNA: TGCGCCAGCAGACAGAGCAATTCACCCTCCCACTTT. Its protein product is CASRQSNSPSHF.

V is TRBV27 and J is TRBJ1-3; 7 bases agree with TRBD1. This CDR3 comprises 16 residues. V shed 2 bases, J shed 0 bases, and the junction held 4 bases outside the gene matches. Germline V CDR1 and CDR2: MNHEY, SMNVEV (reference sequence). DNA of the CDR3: TGTGCCAGCAGTTTACGGGGGACAGCCTCTGGAAACACCATATATTTT. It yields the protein CASSLRGTASGNTIYF.

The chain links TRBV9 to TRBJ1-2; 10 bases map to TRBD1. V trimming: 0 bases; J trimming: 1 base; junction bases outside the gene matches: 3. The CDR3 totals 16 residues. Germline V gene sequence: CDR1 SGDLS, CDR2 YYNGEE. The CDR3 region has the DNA TGTGCCAGCAGCGTAGTTGGGGACAGGGGTAACTATGGCTACACCTTC. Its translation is CASSVVGDRGNYGYTF.

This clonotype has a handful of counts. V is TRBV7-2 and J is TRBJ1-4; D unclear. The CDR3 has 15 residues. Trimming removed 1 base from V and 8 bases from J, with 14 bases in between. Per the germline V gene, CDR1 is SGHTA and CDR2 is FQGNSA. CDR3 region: CASSLGGSLGEKLFF. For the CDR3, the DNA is TGTGCCAGCAGCTTAGGAGGCAGTTTGGGGGAAAAACTGTTTTTT.

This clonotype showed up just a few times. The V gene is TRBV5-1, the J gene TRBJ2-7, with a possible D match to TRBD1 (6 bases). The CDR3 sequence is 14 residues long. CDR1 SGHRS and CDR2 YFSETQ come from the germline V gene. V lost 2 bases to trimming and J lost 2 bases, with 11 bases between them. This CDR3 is CASSFFQGPYEQYF. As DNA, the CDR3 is TGCGCCAGCAGCTTCTTTCAGGGGCCCTACGAGCAGTACTTC.

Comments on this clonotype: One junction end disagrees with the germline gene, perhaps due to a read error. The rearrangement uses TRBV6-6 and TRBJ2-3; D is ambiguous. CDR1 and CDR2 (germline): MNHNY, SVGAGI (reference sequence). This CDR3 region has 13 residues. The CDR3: CACSSEIGDTQYF. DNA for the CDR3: TGTGCCTGCAGTTCCGAGATCGGAGATACGCAGTATTTT.

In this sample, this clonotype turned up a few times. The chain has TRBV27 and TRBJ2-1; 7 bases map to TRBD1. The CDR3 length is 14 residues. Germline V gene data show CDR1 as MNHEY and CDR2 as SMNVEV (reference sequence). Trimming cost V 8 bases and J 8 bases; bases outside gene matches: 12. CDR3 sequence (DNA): TGTGCCAGCGGGGACAGATATCATGGGGATGAGCAGTTCTTC. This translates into CASGDRYHGDEQFF.

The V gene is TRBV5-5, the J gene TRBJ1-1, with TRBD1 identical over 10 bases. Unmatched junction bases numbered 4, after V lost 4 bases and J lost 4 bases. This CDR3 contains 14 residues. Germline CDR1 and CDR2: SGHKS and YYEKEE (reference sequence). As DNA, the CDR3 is TGTGCCAGCAGCACGGGACAGGGGTCCACTGAAGCTTTCTTT. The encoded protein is CASSTGQGSTEAFF.

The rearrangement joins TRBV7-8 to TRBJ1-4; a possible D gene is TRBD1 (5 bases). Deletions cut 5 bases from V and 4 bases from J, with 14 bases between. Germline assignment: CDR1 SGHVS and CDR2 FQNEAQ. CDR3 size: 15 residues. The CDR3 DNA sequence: TGTGCCAGCAGCCCTCGACAGACTCTTAATGAAAAACTGTTTTTT. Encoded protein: CASSPRQTLNEKLFF.

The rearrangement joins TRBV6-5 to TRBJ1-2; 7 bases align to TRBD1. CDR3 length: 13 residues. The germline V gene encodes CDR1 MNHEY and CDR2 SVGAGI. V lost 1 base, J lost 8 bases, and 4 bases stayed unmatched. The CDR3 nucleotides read TGTGCCAGCAGTTACTATGGGACAGCCGGCTACACCTTC. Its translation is CASSYYGTAGYTF.

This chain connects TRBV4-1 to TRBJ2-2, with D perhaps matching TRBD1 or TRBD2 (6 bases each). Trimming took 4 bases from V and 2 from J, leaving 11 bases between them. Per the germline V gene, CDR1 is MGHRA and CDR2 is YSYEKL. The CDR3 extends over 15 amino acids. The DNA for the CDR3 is TGCGCCAGCAGCCTGCGGGACACTAACACCGGGGAGCTGTTTTTT. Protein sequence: CASSLRDTNTGELFF.

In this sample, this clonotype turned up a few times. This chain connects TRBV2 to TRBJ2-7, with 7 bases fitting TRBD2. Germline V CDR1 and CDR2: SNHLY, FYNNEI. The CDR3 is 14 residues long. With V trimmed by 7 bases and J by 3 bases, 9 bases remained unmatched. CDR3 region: CASTNLAGLYEQYF. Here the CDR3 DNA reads TGTGCCAGCACGAACTTAGCGGGTCTCTACGAGCAGTACTTC.

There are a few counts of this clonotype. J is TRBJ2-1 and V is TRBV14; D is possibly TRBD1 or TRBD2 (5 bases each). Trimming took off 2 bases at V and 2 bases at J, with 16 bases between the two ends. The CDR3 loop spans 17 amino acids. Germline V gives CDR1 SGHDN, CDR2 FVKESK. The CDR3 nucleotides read TGTGCCAGCAGCCAAAAGGCGGCACTAGGGGCCTACAATGAGCAGTTCTTC. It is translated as CASSQKAALGAYNEQFF.

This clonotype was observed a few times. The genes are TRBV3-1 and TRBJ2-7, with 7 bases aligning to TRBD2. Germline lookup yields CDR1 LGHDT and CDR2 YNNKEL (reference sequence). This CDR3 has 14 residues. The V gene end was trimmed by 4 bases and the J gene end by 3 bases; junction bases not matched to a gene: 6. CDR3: CASSRGGGNYEQYF. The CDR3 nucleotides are TGTGCCAGCAGCCGCGGGGGAGGAAACTACGAGCAGTACTTC.

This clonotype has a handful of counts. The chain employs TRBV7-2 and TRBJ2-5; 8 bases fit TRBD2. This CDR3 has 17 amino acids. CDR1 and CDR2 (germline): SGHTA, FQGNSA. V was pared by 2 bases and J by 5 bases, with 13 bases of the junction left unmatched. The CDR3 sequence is CASSLRLVSGLGETQYF. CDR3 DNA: TGTGCCAGCAGCTTACGCCTAGTTTCGGGACTAGGGGAGACCCAGTACTTC.

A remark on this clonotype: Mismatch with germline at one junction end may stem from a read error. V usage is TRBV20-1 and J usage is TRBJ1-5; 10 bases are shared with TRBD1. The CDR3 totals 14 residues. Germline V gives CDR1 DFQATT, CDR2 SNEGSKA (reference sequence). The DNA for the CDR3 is TGTAGTGCCATCGGGACAGGGGTACGTCAGCCCCAGCATTTT. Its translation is CSAIGTGVRQPQHF.

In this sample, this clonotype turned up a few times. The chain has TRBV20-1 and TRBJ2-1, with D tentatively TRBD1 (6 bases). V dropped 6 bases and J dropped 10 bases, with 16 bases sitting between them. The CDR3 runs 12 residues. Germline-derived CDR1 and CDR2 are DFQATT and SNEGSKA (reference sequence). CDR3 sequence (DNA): TGCAGTGCCCCCGGGACAACTCTCGAGCAGTTCTTC. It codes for CSAPGTTLEQFF.

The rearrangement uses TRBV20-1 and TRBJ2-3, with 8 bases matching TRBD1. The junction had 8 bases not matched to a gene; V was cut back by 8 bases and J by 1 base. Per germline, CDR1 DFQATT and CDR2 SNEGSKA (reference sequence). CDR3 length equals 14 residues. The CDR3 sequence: CSPRQGMGTDTQYF. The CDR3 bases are TGCAGTCCGAGACAGGGGATGGGCACAGATACGCAGTATTTT.

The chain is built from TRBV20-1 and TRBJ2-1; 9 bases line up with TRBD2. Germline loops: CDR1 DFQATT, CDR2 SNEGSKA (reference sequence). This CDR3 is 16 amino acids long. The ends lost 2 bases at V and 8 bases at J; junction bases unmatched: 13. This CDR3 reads CSARRPQAGGGYEQFF. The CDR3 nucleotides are TGCAGTGCTAGACGTCCCCAAGCGGGGGGTGGCTATGAGCAGTTCTTC.

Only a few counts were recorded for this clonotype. CDR3: CASRMRQETSGYPRGYEQYF. The CDR3 DNA reads TGTGCCAGCAGGATGAGACAAGAGACTAGCGGGTACCCTCGGGGGTACGAGCAGTACTTC. The chain has TRBV6-1 and TRBJ2-7, with 10 bases lining up with TRBD2. CDR3 size: 20 residues. The germline gives CDR1 MNHNS, CDR2 SASEGT. The V and J ends lost 6 bases and 4 bases, in that order; junction bases with no gene match: 24.